This TCR beta chain was retrieved from a study of Graves' ophthalmopathy and Graves' hyperthyroidism listed by TCRdb under 2018. For context, the study as a whole: Peripheral blood was collected before any treatment was given, at the time of initial diagnosis. The study used TCR beta repertoire signatures to distinguish Graves' ophthalmopathy from Graves' hyperthyroidism and to predict progression to ophthalmopathy. In total, 135 blood samples were TCR-sequenced: approximately 42 ophthalmopathy, some 75 hyperthyroidism and some 17 hyperthyroidism-to-ophthalmopathy patients. To explore V-J signatures that distinguish ophthalmopathy from hyperthyroidism, a discovery set of about a hundred patients was enrolled, made up of approximately 45 with ophthalmopathy and 55 to 65 with stable hyperthyroidism. For independent validation, a separate cohort was made up of 18 to 20 hyperthyroidism patients plus 17 patients who later progressed from hyperthyroidism to ophthalmopathy. In over 5 hyperthyroidism patients, the T-cell repertoire of thyroid tissue was compared with the T-cell repertoire of blood. Following sample collection, hyperthyroidism patients were given methimazole at a starting dose of 30 mg daily, and ophthalmopathy patients were given high-dose intravenous methylprednisolone. Overall study results and their limits: No statistical method was used to set the sample size in advance, and the investigators knew which group each participant was assigned to. In cross-validation, the 13-signature model distinguished ophthalmopathy from stable hyperthyroidism with 85% to 90% sensitivity and around 82% specificity, and in the test set the corresponding values were approximately 80% and 75%. In validation, the model predicted ophthalmopathy progression with more than 55% sensitivity and approximately 72% specificity; roughly 11 predicted patients were CT-confirmed with GO in a median of about 6.2 months. Most expanded thyroid clonotypes with a frequency above 0.001 also appeared in blood, which suggests that blood repertoires may reflect the immune response in the thyroid.

The trim is 1 base for V and 3 bases for J, with a gap of 6 bases between the germline ends. The CDR3 measures 14 amino acids from cysteine to phenylalanine. Left in the record is the CDR3 DNA by itself, 42 bases read in frame from the first base. The germline V gene (reference sequence) provides CDR1 LNHDA and CDR2 SQIVND. The ophthalmopathy patients had moderately to severely active disease, with a Clinical Activity Score of 3 or higher, a NOSPECS grade of 4 or higher, and a disease duration of less than 3 months. Patients with other autoimmune diseases, uncontrolled infections, pregnancy or lactation were excluded. Diagnosis was based on clinical symptoms, serum thyroxine, TRAb, thyroid ultrasound and orbital computed tomography. PBMCs were isolated from around 10 ml of fresh peripheral blood by Ficoll-Paque density gradient centrifugation. Total RNA was extracted using Trizol reagent, and RNA quality was checked on an Agilent 2100 Bioanalyzer.

With regard to this clonotype: No cognate antigen has been identified for it. One base away there is no much larger clone; base qualities are not given.

For repertoire sequencing, the TCR beta CDR3 regions were amplified from RNA transcripts. A first-round RT-PCR used HTBI primers with the Qiagen OneStep RT-PCR kit, followed by a second-round multiplex PCR, size selection and purification. Sequencing of the libraries was carried out on an Illumina HiSeq2000 in paired-end mode with 100 bp reads. Turning to the authors' computational methods: SOAPnuke was used to process the reads, throwing out any read that had adapters, had uncalled bases, had a mean Phred below 15, or lacked an exact constant-primer or identifier match. High-quality paired reads were merged with COPE v1.2.5. Clonotypes were defined as unique nucleotide sequences and were aligned to IMGT TRB V, D and J references using MiTCR v1.1. The analysis was limited to V-J combinations with a frequency above 0.0001, which together covered 99.2% of the repertoires. For each V-J combination, a TCR clonal expansion and chaos score was defined as the ratio of F50 clonal expansion to chaos observed in the TCRdist matrix. Welch's t-statistics and random forest were used to reduce the features to roughly 14 V-J combinations, which were then used as input to a naive Bayes classifier. The similarity between thyroid and blood repertoires was quantified using the Morisita-Horn index. Using fastp at Q25 and MiXCR, TCRdb reprocessed the public reads and kept productive beta chains. Rows matching on CDR3 protein sequence are summarized as one entry with the most common DNA and genes. TCRdb, not the authors, supplied the V and J calls. For this sample the table gives 650,000 to 800,000 distinct CDR3 sequences, of which roughly 39% were detected only once. 2.5% to 3.5% of the sample lies in the top ten.

Sequencing was done on a sample of peripheral blood. The TCR was taken from an adult man with Graves' ophthalmopathy. The chain joins TRBV19 to TRBJ1-4; too little of a D gene remains to name it. The CDR3 reads as follows: CASSIGVANEKLFF. The nucleotides read TGTGCCAGTAGTATAGGGGTTGCTAATGAAAAACTGTTTTTT.